These T cell receptor beta chains were read from a single sample in a study of CXCR3 chemokines and chemotherapy response in bladder cancer. MiXCR, applied by TCRdb to the PCR reads, yields one record per CDR3 protein. Here the sample spans more than 7,000 distinct CDR3 sequences, roughly 12% being singletons. Sample acquisition took place from a patient whose treatment included neoadjuvant chemotherapy. The receptors were sampled from a human donor with bladder cancer that responded to neoadjuvant chemotherapy. Both conserved end residues are part of each CDR3. The D gene is left open where the match is weak. Sizes are listed as how often the clone was seen (once, few, many) or a class if it is expanded.

v_call: TRBV27; clone_size: many; j_call: TRBJ1-5; d_call: NA; cdr3_aa: CASSLSEAQPQHF; cdr3_nt: TGTGCCAGCAGTTTATCGGAGGCCCAGCCCCAGCATTTT
v_call: TRBV29-1; clone_size: many; j_call: TRBJ1-2; d_call: NA; cdr3_aa: CSVERSGARGYTF; cdr3_nt: TGCAGCGTTGAACGGTCAGGGGCAAGGGGCTACACCTTC
v_call: TRBV10-3; clone_size: many; j_call: TRBJ2-5; d_call: TRBD2; cdr3_aa: CAISDIAGGRETQYF; cdr3_nt: TGTGCCATCAGTGATATAGCGGGGGGGAGGGAGACCCAGTACTTC
v_call: TRBV7-9; clone_size: many; j_call: TRBJ1-2; d_call: NA; cdr3_aa: CASSASNYGYTF; cdr3_nt: TGTGCCAGCAGCGCTAGTAACTATGGCTACACCTTC
v_call: TRBV5-4; clone_size: many; j_call: TRBJ2-5; d_call: NA; cdr3_aa: CASSLVPRSGVETQYF; cdr3_nt: TGTGCCAGCAGCTTGGTCCCTAGGTCGGGGGTAGAGACCCAGTACTTC
v_call: TRBV27; clone_size: medium-sized; j_call: TRBJ2-7; d_call: TRBD2; cdr3_aa: CASSRDWGGSSYEQYF; cdr3_nt: TGTGCCAGCAGTCGCGACTGGGGGGGGAGCTCCTACGAGCAGTACTTC
v_call: TRBV6-2/TRBV6-3; clone_size: medium-sized; j_call: TRBJ2-1; d_call: NA; cdr3_aa: CASSDPGWEQFF; cdr3_nt: TGTGCCAGCAGCGACCCCGGGTGGGAGCAGTTCTTC
v_call: TRBV9; clone_size: many; j_call: TRBJ2-2; d_call: NA; cdr3_aa: CASREGGNTGELFF; cdr3_nt: TGTGCCAGCAGGGAGGGAGGGAACACCGGGGAGCTGTTTTTT
v_call: TRBV29-1; clone_size: many; j_call: TRBJ1-4; d_call: TRBD1; cdr3_aa: CSAGTGRASTNEKLFF; cdr3_nt: TGCAGCGCCGGGACAGGGCGCGCATCCACTAATGAAAAACTGTTTTTT
v_call: TRBV19; clone_size: many; j_call: TRBJ1-4; d_call: NA; cdr3_aa: CASSEPGRQNEKLFF; cdr3_nt: TGTGCCAGTAGTGAACCGGGACGGCAGAATGAAAAACTGTTTTTT